This T cell receptor (beta chain) was captured by sequencing in a study of blood T cells in healthy people across ages. Study as a whole: Roughly one uniquely barcoded beta molecule per two T cells was captured.

Study-level points and caveats: The study lacked donor CMV status, which possibly confounded expanded clonotype changes.

The CDR3 is 15 residues long. CDR1 is SGHTA, CDR2 FQGNSA, per germline. The V gene lost 5 bases and the J gene lost 11 bases, with 24 bases spanning the gap. In this sample, this clonotype turned up a few times. Antigen unknown. The second PCR ran roughly 7 to 12 cycles with a sample-barcoded 5' primer and J-beta primers. Via MiXCR, TCRdb re-called the 5' RACE reads, giving one row per CDR3 protein. The sample consists of 550,000 to 800,000 distinct CDR3 sequences, roughly 32% of them appearing once. This sequence joins TRBV7-2 and TRBJ2-5, with D possibly called TRBD1 or TRBD2 (6 bases each). The sample consisted of blood. The TCR originated in a woman over 75 in good health. The CDR3 loop reads CASSRQGGSYNEQYF. CDR3 DNA sequence: TGTGCCAGCAGCCGCCAAGGGGGGTCCTACAATGAGCAGTACTTC. Drawing the rest from reference TRBV7-2 and TRBJ2-5, the complete variable domain is GAGVSQSPSNKVTEKGKDVELRCDPISGHTALYWYRQSLGQGLEFLIYFQGNSAPDKSGLPSDRFSAERTGGSVSTLTIQRTQQEDSAVYLCASSRQGGSYNEQYFGPGTRLLVL.